The text below deals with one T cell receptor beta chain. No antigen is known for it. The repertoire was sequenced with immunoSEQ multiplex PCR; TCRdb's copy has only in-frame clones and lacks some. The table records 96,000 or so clones, around nine tenths of them present only once. V was pared by 2 bases and J by 6 bases, with 11 bases between. CDR1 SGHTA and CDR2 FQGNSA come from the germline V gene. The CDR3 extends over 13 amino acids. These data belong to a study of graft-versus-host responses after intestinal transplantation. Whole-study context: Isolated intestinal, liver-intestinal, or multivisceral transplants had been given to the recipients. Once they had received anti-thymocyte globulin induction, all recipients took tacrolimus and steroids for approximately 3 years.

Study conclusions and caveats: Declines in HvG clones occurring early post-transplant were associated with peak circulating GvH clone levels.

This chain connects TRBV7-2 to TRBJ2-7; D unclear. This clonotype was sampled from a human donor who received an intestinal transplant. Sequenced material: unstimulated CD4+ T cells sorted from spleen or lymph node cells, taken before intestinal transplant. In DNA, the CDR3 is TGTGCCAGCAGCTTATTAGTGTGGGCCGAGCAGTACTTC. This encodes CASSLLVWAEQYF.